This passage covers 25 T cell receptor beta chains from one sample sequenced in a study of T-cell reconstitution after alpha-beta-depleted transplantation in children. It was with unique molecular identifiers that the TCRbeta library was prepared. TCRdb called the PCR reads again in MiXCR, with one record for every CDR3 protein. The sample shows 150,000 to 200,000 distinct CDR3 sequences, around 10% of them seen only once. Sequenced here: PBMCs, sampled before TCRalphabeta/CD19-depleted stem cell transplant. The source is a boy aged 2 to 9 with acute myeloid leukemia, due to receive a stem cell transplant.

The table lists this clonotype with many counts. The DNA for the CDR3 is TGTGCCAGCAGTTTACTTGGACTAGCGGGAGTGCCCGAGACCCAGTACTTC. Translation gives CASSLLGLAGVPETQYF. This rearrangement joins TRBV28 to TRBJ2-5, with TRBD2 identical over 13 bases. V lost 2 bases and J lost 5; bases outside the gene matches: 8. Germline lookup yields CDR1 MDHEN and CDR2 SYDVKM. The CDR3 consists of 17 residues.

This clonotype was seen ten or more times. CDR3 residues: CASSLKGFGEKLFF. The CDR3 coding sequence is TGTGCCAGCAGTTTGAAGGGTTTTGGTGAAAAACTGTTTTTT. The rearrangement uses TRBV12-3 or TRBV12-4 and TRBJ1-4; D gene ambiguous. The ends were cut back, 3 bases at V and 7 bases at J, with 12 bases in the middle. The CDR3 has 14 amino acids.

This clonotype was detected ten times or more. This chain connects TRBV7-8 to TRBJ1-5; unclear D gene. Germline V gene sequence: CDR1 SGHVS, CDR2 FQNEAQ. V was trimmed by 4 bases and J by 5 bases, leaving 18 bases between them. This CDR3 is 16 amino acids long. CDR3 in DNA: TGTGCCAGCAGCTCCACCTACAGCGCCAGAGATCAGCCCCAGCATTTT. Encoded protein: CASSSTYSARDQPQHF.

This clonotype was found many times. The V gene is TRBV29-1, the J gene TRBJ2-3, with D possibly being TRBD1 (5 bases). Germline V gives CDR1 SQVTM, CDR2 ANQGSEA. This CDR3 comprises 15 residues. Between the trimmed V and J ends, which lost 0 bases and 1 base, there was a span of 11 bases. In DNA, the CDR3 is TGCAGCGTTGAAGATCGGACAAGGCGCACAGATACGCAGTATTTT. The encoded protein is CSVEDRTRRTDTQYF.

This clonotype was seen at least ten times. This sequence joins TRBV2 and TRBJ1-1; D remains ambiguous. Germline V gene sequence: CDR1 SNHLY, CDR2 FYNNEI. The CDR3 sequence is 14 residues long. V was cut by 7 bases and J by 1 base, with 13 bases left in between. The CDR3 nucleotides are TGTGCCAGCAACCTTTGGTTTTCGAACACTGAAGCTTTCTTT. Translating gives CASNLWFSNTEAFF. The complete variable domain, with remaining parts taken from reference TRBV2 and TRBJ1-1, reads EPEVTQTPSHQVTQMGQEVILRCVPISNHLYFYWYRQILGQKVEFLVSFYNNEISEKSEIFDDQFSVERPDGSNFTLKIRSTKLEDSAMYFCASNLWFSNTEAFFGQGTRLTVV.

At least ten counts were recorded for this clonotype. CDR3 bases: TGTGCCAGCAGCCAAGGACTAGCGGGGGGAGGAGAGACCCAGTACTTC. This codes for CASSQGLAGGGETQYF. The rearrangement uses TRBV3-1 and TRBJ2-5; 13 bases are shared with TRBD2. The CDR3 is made up of 16 amino acids. Germline trimming cut 1 base from V and 4 bases from J; bases unmatched to any gene: 3. The V gene's germline CDR1 is LGHDT and CDR2 YNNKEL (reference sequence).

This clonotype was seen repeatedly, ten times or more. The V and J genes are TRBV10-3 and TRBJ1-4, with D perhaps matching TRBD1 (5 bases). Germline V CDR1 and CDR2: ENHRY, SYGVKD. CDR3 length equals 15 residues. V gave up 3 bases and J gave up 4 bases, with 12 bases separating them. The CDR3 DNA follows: TGTGCCATCAGTGACAACGACAGCATTAATGAAAAACTGTTTTTT. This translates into CAISDNDSINEKLFF.

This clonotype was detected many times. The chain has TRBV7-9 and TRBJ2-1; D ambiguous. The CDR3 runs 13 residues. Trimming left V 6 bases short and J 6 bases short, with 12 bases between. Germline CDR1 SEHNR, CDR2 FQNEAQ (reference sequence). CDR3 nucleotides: TGTGCCAGCAGACCCACAGTGGGCAATGAGCAGTTCTTC. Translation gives CASRPTVGNEQFF. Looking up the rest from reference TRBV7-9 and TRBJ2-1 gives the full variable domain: DTGVSQNPRHKITKRGQNVTFRCDPISEHNRLYWYRQTLGQGPEFLTYFQNEAQLEKSRLLSDRFSAERPKGSFSTLEIQRTEQGDSAMYLCASRPTVGNEQFFGPGTRLTVL.

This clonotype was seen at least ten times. This CDR3 reads CASRLAETQYF. CDR3 bases: TGCGCCAGCAGACTAGCGGAGACCCAGTACTTC. This rearrangement joins TRBV5-1 to TRBJ2-5, with TRBD2 identical over 7 bases. CDR1 is SGHRS and CDR2 is YFSETQ in the germline V gene. This CDR3 contains 11 residues. V lost 5 bases, J lost 5 bases, and 0 bases stayed unmatched. Complete variable domain (other parts from reference TRBV5-1 and TRBJ2-5): KAGVTQTPRYLIKTRGQQVTLSCSPISGHRSVSWYQQTPGQGLQFLFEYFSETQRNKGNFPGRFSGRQFSNSRSEMNVSTLELGDSALYLCASRLAETQYFGPGTRLLVL.

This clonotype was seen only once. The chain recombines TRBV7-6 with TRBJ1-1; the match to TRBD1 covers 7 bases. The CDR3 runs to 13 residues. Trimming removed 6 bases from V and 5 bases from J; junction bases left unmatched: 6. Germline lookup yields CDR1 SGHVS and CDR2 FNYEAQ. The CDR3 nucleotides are TGTGCCAGCAGATTGGCAGGGGGGACTGAAGCTTTCTTT. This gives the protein CASRLAGGTEAFF.

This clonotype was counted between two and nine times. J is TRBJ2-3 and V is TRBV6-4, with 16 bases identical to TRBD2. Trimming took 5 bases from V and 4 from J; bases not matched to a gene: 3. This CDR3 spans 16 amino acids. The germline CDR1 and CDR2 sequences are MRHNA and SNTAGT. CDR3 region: CASSTGLAGGPDTQYF. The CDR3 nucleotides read TGTGCCAGCAGTACGGGACTAGCGGGGGGGCCAGATACGCAGTATTTT.

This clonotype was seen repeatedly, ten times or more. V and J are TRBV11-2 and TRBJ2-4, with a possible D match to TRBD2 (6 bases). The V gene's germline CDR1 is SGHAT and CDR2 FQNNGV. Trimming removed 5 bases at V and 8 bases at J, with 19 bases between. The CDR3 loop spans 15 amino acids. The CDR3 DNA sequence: TGTGCCAGCAGCCAAGGGCGGGACTCCATGGACATTCAGTACTTC. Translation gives CASSQGRDSMDIQYF.

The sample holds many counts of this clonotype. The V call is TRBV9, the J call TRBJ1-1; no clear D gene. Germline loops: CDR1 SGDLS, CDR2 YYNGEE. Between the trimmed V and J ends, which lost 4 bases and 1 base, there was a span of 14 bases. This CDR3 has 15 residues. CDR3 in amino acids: CASSPRPSGNTEAFF. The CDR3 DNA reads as TGTGCCAGCAGCCCCCGGCCCTCTGGGAACACTGAAGCTTTCTTT.

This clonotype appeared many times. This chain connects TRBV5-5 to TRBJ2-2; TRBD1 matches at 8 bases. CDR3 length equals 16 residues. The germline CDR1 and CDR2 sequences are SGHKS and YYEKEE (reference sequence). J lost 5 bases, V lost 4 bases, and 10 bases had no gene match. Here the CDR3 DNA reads TGTGCCAGCAGCCAAGACAGGGGAGAAAGGACCGGGGAGCTGTTTTTT. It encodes CASSQDRGERTGELFF.

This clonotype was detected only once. This chain's CDR3 is CASSAPGQGSEAFF. CDR3 DNA: TGTGCCAGCAGCGCACCGGGACAGGGGTCTGAAGCTTTCTTT. The J gene is TRBJ1-1, the V gene TRBV7-9; TRBD1 matches 10 bases. After removal of 5 bases from V and 6 bases from J, the junction contained 6 bases not matched to a gene. The CDR3 is 14 residues long. CDR1 SEHNR and CDR2 FQNEAQ come from the germline V gene (reference sequence).

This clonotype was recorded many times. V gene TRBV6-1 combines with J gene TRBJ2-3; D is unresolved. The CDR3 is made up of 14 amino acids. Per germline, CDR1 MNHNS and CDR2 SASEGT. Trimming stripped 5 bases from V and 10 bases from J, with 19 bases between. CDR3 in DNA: TGTGCCAGCAGTCCCCAACCAGGTGGGGAAGCGCAGTATTTT. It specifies CASSPQPGGEAQYF.

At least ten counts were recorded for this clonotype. DNA of the CDR3: TGTGCCAGCAGTTATTCCCGGACGGGGGGAGACTATGGCTACACCTTC. Translation gives CASSYSRTGGDYGYTF. This sequence joins TRBV6-5 and TRBJ1-2; perhaps TRBD1 as D (5 bases). The CDR3 consists of 16 residues. The germline V gene encodes CDR1 MNHEY and CDR2 SVGAGI. Trimming cost V 3 bases and J 3 bases, with 17 bases left between them.

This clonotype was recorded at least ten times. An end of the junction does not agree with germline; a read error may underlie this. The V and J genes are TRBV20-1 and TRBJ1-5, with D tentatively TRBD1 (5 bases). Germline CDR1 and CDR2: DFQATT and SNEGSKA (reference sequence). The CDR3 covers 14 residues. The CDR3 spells CTARRGPSNQPQHF. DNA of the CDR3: TGCACTGCTAGAAGGGGCCCGAGCAATCAGCCCCAGCATTTT.

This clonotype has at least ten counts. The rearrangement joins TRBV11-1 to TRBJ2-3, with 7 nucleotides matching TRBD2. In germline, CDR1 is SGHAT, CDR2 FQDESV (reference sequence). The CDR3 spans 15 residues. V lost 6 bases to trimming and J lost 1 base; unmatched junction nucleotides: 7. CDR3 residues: CASRTLGRGTDTQYF. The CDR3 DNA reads TGTGCCAGCAGGACCCTGGGGAGGGGCACAGATACGCAGTATTTT.

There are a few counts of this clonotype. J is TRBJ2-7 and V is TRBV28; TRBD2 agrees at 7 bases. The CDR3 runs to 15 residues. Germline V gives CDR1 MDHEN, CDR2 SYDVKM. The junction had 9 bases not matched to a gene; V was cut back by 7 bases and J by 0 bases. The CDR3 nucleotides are TGTGCCAGCATCTCCGGGAGGCTTAGCTCCTACGAGCAGTACTTC. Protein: CASISGRLSSYEQYF.

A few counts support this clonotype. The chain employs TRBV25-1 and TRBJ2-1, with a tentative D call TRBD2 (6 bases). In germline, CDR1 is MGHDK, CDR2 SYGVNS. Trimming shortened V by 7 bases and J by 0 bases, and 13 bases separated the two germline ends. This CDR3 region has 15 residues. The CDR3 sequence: CASTRDSISYNEQFF. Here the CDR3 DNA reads TGTGCCAGCACCCGGGACTCAATCTCCTACAATGAGCAGTTCTTC.

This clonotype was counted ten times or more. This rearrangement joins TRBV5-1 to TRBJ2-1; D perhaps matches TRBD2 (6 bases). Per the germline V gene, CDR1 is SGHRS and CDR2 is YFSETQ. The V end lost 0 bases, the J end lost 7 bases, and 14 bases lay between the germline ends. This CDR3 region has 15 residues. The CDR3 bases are TGCGCCAGCAGCTTGGAGGTCGGGAGATGGAATGAGCAGTTCTTC. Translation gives CASSLEVGRWNEQFF.

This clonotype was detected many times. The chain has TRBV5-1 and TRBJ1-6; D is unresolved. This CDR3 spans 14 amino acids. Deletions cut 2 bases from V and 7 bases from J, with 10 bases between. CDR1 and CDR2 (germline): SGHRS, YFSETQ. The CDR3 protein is CASSLGPENSPLHF. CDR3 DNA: TGCGCCAGCAGCTTAGGGCCAGAGAATTCACCCCTCCACTTT. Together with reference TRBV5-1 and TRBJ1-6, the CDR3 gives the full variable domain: KAGVTQTPRYLIKTRGQQVTLSCSPISGHRSVSWYQQTPGQGLQFLFEYFSETQRNKGNFPGRFSGRQFSNSRSEMNVSTLELGDSALYLCASSLGPENSPLHFGNGTRLTVT.

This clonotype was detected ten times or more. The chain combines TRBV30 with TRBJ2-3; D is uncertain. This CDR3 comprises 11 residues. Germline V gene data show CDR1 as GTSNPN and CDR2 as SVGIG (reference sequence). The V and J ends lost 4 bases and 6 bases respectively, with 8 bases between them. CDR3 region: CAWTRWDTQYF. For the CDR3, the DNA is TGTGCCTGGACGAGGTGGGATACGCAGTATTTT.

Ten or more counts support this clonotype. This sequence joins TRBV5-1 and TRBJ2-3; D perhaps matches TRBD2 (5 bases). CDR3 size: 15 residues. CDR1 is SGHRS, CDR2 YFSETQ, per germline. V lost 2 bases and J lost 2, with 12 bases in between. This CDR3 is CASSLSGYDTDTQYF. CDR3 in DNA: TGCGCCAGCAGCTTATCGGGGTACGACACAGATACGCAGTATTTT.